The 14 T cell receptor beta chains below all came from one sample that was sequenced in a study of T cells in Graves' hyperthyroidism and ophthalmopathy. RNA transcripts provided the source from which TCR beta CDR3 regions were amplified. A first-round RT-PCR of the TCR CDR3 used the HTBI primer set. From the multiplex PCR reads, TCRdb called clonotypes with MiXCR, one entry per CDR3 protein. The sample holds around 250,000 distinct CDR3 sequences; approximately 15% are singletons and the top ten take about an eighth. Sequencing was performed on blood. Receptor source: a woman aged 40-49 years with Graves' hyperthyroidism that later progressed to Graves' ophthalmopathy.

In its sample, this clonotype was seen a few times. The chain joins TRBV27 to TRBJ2-7; 9 positions match TRBD1. V trimming: 4 bases; J trimming: 6 bases; junction bases outside the gene matches: 7. CDR1 MNHEY and CDR2 SMNVEV come from the germline V gene (reference sequence). The CDR3 runs to 14 residues. The chain's CDR3 is CASSYGTGPAEQYF. In DNA form, the CDR3 reads TGTGCCAGCAGTTACGGGACAGGGCCGGCCGAGCAGTACTTC.

This clonotype occurred a few times. The V call is TRBV7-2, the J call TRBJ2-1; 10 nucleotides agree with TRBD1. The CDR3 is 16 amino acids. The germline gives CDR1 SGHTA, CDR2 FQGNSA. V lost 0 bases, J lost 7 bases, and 6 bases stayed unmatched. The CDR3 DNA is TGTGCCAGCAGCTTAGCGTGGGGACAGGGGCAGAATGAGCAGTTCTTC. It is translated as CASSLAWGQGQNEQFF.

This clonotype was counted ten times or more. V gene TRBV7-9 combines with J gene TRBJ2-1; TRBD2 matches at 7 bases. CDR3 size: 16 residues. With V trimmed by 6 bases and J by 5 bases, 13 bases remained unmatched. Per the germline V gene, CDR1 is SEHNR and CDR2 is FQNEAQ (reference sequence). DNA of the CDR3: TGTGCCAGCAGACCCTCCGGGACTAACGTCAACAATGAGCAGTTCTTC. Translating gives CASRPSGTNVNNEQFF.

The CDR3 DNA follows: TGCAGTGCCTCAAGCGGGAGTCCAGAGACCCAGTACTTC. Translated, it gives CSASSGSPETQYF. J is TRBJ2-5 and V is TRBV20-1; 8 bases are shared with TRBD2. The germline V gene has CDR1 DFQATT and CDR2 SNEGSKA (reference sequence). V shed 6 bases, J shed 4 bases, and the junction held 7 bases outside the gene matches. The CDR3 totals 13 residues.

This clonotype was picked up many times. The gene calls are TRBV6-1 and TRBJ2-2, with D possibly TRBD1 on 5 matching bases. Per the germline V gene, CDR1 is MNHNS and CDR2 is SASEGT. The CDR3 has 14 amino acids. V lost 7 bases and J lost 7, with 16 bases in between. CDR3 nucleotide sequence: TGTGCCAGCAAGGATTCGTGGGGCCGCGGGGAGCTGTTTTTT. Its translation: CASKDSWGRGELFF.

This clonotype was seen more than once but under ten times. This rearrangement joins TRBV6-5 to TRBJ1-1; D perhaps matches TRBD1 (6 bases). Per germline, CDR1 MNHEY and CDR2 SVGAGI. CDR3 length equals 15 residues. Trimming cost V 2 bases and J 5 bases, with 15 bases left between them. CDR3 loop: CASSYGQGILTEAFF. The CDR3, as DNA: TGTGCCAGCAGTTACGGGCAGGGGATTTTGACTGAAGCTTTCTTT.

This clonotype was detected many times. The CDR3 loop is CASSFLRKGARETQYF. CDR3 in DNA: TGTGCCAGCAGTTTTCTGCGAAAGGGGGCGAGGGAGACCCAGTACTTC. The rearrangement joins TRBV28 to TRBJ2-5, with TRBD1 matching 7 bases. V gave up 3 bases and J gave up 5 bases; unmatched junction bases: 12. CDR3 length: 16 residues. The V gene's germline CDR1 is MDHEN and CDR2 SYDVKM.

J is TRBJ2-2 and V is TRBV19, with 9 bases that match TRBD1. Germline trimming cut 5 bases from V and 5 bases from J; bases unmatched to any gene: 9. CDR1 is LNHDA, CDR2 SQIVND, per germline (reference sequence). The CDR3 has 16 residues. CDR3 in amino acids: CASSPPWGQGTGELFF. DNA of the CDR3: TGTGCCAGTAGTCCTCCGTGGGGACAGGGAACCGGGGAGCTGTTTTTT.

This clonotype occurred many times. The chain has TRBV27 and TRBJ1-6; 10 positions agree with TRBD1. With V trimmed by 5 bases and J by 1 base, 2 bases remained unmatched. The CDR3 length is 16 residues. In germline, CDR1 is MNHEY, CDR2 SMNVEV (reference sequence). The CDR3: CASSRQGASYNSPLHF. In DNA form, the CDR3 reads TGTGCCAGCAGTCGACAGGGGGCTTCCTATAATTCACCCCTCCACTTT.

This clonotype turned up a few times. The chain combines TRBV4-1 with TRBJ2-1; a possible D gene is TRBD2 (7 bases). The germline V gene has CDR1 MGHRA and CDR2 YSYEKL. The ends were cut back, 6 bases at V and 0 bases at J, with 12 bases in the middle. The CDR3 is 15 residues long. The CDR3: CASSPRGASYNEQFF. The CDR3 DNA is TGCGCCAGCAGTCCACGGGGGGCCTCCTACAATGAGCAGTTCTTC.

This clonotype appeared many times. The chain carries TRBV13 and TRBJ2-1; 10 positions match TRBD2. J was trimmed by 7 bases and V by 4 bases; bases with no gene match: 7. The CDR3 extends over 15 amino acids. The germline V gene encodes CDR1 PRHDT and CDR2 FYEKMQ (reference sequence). CDR3 sequence (DNA): TGTGCCAGCAGCTCCTTAGCGGGAGGTCAGAATGAGCAGTTCTTC. Amino acids: CASSSLAGGQNEQFF. The whole variable domain, filled in from reference TRBV13 and TRBJ2-1, reads AAGVIQSPRHLIKEKRETATLKCYPIPRHDTVYWYQQGPGQDPQFLISFYEKMQSDKGSIPDRFSAQQFSDYHSELNMSSLELGDSALYFCASSSLAGGQNEQFFGPGTRLTVL.

This clonotype was seen more than once but under ten times. The genes are TRBV11-2 and TRBJ1-1; D may be TRBD1 (6 bases). The CDR3 contains 14 residues. Germline V lookup: CDR1 SGHAT, CDR2 FQNNGV. Trimming took 4 bases from V and 6 from J, leaving 15 bases between them. The chain's CDR3 is CASSSRTGAAEAFF. The CDR3 DNA reads TGTGCCAGCAGCTCGAGAACGGGGGCTGCTGAAGCTTTCTTT.

In its sample, this clonotype was seen many times. This rearrangement joins TRBV5-1 to TRBJ1-1, with TRBD1 identical over 7 bases. Unmatched junction bases numbered 9, after V lost 5 bases and J lost 5 bases. CDR1 and CDR2 (germline): SGHRS, YFSETQ. The CDR3 is made up of 14 amino acids. As DNA, the CDR3 is TGCGCCAGCAGACTGGGTACACAGGGGACTGAAGCTTTCTTT. This translates into CASRLGTQGTEAFF.

Many counts were recorded for this clonotype. The V call is TRBV12-3 or TRBV12-4, the J call TRBJ2-5, with D perhaps given as TRBD1 or TRBD2 (5 bases each). Trimming removed 0 bases at V and 3 bases at J, with 8 bases between. The CDR3 runs 14 residues. The CDR3 protein is CASSLAGVKETQYF. The CDR3 DNA sequence: TGTGCCAGCAGTTTAGCGGGGGTAAAAGAGACCCAGTACTTC.